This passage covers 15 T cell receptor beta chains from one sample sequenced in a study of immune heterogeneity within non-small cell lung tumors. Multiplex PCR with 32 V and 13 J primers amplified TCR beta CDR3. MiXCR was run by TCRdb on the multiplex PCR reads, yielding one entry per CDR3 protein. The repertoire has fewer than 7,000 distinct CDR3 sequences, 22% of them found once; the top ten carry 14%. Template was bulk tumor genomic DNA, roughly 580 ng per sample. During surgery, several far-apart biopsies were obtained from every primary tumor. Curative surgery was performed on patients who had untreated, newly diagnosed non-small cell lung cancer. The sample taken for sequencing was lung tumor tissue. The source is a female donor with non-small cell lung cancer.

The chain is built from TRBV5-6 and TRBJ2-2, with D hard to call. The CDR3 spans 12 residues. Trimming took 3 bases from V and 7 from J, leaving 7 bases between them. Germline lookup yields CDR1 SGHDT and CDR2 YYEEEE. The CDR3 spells CASSWFSGELFF. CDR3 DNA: TGTGCCAGCAGCTGGTTTAGCGGGGAGCTGTTTTTT.

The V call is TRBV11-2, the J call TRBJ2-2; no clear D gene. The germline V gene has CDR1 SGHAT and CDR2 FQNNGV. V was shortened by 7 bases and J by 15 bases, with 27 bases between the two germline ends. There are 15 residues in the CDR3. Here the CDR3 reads CASTKTLNSEPQVFF. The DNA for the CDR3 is TGTGCCAGCACCAAGACGTTAAATAGTGAGCCGCAGGTGTTTTTT.

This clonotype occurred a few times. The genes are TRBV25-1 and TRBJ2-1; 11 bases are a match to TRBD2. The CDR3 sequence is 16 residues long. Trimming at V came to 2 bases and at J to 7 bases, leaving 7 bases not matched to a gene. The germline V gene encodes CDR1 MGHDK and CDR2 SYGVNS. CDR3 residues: CASSERLAGGGNEQFF. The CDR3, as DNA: TGTGCCAGCAGTGAAAGGCTAGCGGGAGGAGGGAATGAGCAGTTCTTC.

The CDR3 DNA is TGTGCCAGCAGCTTGGGCAGGAACTATGGCTACACCTTC. It yields the protein CASSLGRNYGYTF. V and J are TRBV5-6 and TRBJ1-2; D unresolved. Germline-derived CDR1 and CDR2 are SGHDT and YYEEEE. Between the trimmed V and J ends, which lost 0 bases and 2 bases, there was a span of 5 bases. The CDR3 sequence is 13 residues long.

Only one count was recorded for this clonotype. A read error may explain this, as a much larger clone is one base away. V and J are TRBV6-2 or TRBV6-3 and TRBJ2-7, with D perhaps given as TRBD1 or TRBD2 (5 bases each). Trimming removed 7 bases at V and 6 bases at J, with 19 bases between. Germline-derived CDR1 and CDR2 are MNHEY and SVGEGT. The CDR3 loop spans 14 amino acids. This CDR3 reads CASISGPGTSEQYF. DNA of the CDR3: TGTGCCAGCATCTCCGGCCCGGGGACCAGCGAGCAGTACTTC.

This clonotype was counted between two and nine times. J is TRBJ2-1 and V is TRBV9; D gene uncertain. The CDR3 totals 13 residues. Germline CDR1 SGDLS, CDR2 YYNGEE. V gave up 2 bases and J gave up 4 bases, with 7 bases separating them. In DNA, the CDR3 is TGTGCCAGCAGCGTCTCGGATTACAATGAGCAGTTCTTC. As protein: CASSVSDYNEQFF.

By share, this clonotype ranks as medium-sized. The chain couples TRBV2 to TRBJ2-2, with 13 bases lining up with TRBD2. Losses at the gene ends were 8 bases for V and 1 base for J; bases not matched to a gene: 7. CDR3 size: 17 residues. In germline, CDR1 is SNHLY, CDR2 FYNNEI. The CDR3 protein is CASAPGLAGMNTGELFF. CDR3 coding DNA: TGTGCCAGCGCGCCGGGACTAGCGGGGATGAACACCGGGGAGCTGTTTTTT. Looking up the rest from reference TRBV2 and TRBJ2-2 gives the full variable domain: EPEVTQTPSHQVTQMGQEVILRCVPISNHLYFYWYRQILGQKVEFLVSFYNNEISEKSEIFDDQFSVERPDGSNFTLKIRSTKLEDSAMYFCASAPGLAGMNTGELFFGEGSRLTVL.

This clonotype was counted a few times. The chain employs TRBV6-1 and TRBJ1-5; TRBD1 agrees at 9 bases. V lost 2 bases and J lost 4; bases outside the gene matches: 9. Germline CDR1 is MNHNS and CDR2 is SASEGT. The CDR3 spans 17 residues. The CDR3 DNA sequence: TGTGCCAGCAGTGAATCACTGGGGGACAGGGTGAATCAGCCCCAGCATTTT. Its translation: CASSESLGDRVNQPQHF.

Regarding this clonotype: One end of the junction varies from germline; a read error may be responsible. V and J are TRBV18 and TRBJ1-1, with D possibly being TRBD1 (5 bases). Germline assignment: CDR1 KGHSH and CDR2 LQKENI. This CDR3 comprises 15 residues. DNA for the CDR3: TGTGCCAACTCACCAAACTACTCGGGGGACACTGAAGCTTTCTTT. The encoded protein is CANSPNYSGDTEAFF.

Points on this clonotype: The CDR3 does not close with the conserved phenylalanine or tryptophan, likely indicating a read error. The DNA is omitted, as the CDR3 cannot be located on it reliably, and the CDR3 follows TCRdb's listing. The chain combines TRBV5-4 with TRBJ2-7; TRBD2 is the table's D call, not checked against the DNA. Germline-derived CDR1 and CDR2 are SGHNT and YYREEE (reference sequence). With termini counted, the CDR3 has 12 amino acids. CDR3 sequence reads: CASSSLKRVDSH.

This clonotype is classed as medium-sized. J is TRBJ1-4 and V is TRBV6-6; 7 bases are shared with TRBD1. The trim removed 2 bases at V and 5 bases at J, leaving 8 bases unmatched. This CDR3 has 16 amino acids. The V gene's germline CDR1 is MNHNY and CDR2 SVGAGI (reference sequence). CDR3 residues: CASSYAPTGTNEKLFF. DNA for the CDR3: TGTGCCAGCAGTTACGCCCCGACAGGGACAAATGAAAAACTGTTTTTT.

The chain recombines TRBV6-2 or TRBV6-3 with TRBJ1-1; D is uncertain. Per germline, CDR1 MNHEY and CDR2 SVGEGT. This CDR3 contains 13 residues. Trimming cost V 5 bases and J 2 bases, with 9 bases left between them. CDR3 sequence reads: CASSIDINTEAFF. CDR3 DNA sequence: TGTGCCAGCAGTATTGACATAAACACTGAAGCTTTCTTT.

This CDR3 is CASSLASGRRGEQFF. The CDR3, as DNA: TGTGCCAGCAGCCTGGCTAGCGGGAGACGAGGTGAGCAGTTCTTC. The rearrangement joins TRBV7-6 to TRBJ2-5; 10 bases align to TRBD2. The J call may be incorrect, as the DNA end agrees better with TRBJ2-1. Germline CDR1 reads SGHVS; CDR2 reads FNYEAQ. The CDR3 is 15 amino acids.

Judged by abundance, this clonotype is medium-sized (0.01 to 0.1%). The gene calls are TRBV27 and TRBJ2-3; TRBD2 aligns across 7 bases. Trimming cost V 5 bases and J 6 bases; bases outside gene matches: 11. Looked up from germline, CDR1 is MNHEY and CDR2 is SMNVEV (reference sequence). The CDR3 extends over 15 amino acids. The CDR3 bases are TGTGCCAGCAGTCCGTTTGGCGGGAGAGCGGATACGCAGTATTTT. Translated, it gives CASSPFGGRADTQYF.

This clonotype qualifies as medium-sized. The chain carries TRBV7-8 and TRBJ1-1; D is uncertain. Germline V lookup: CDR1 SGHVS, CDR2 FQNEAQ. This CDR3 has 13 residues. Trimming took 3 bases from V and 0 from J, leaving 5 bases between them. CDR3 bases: TGTGCCAGCAGCTTCAAGTTGAACACTGAAGCTTTCTTT. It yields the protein CASSFKLNTEAFF.